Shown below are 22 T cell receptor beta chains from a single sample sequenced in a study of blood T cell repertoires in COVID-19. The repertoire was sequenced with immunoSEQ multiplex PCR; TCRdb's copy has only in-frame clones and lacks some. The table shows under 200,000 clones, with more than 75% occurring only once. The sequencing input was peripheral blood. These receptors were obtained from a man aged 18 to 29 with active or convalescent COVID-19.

CDR3 protein: CASSYLQGYSPLHF. CDR3 DNA: TGTGCCAGCAGTTACCTGCAGGGGTATTCACCCCTCCACTTT. This rearrangement joins TRBV6-5 to TRBJ1-6; possibly TRBD1 for D (6 bases). Per germline, CDR1 MNHEY and CDR2 SVGAGI. The CDR3 sequence is 14 residues long. V lost 2 bases and J 8 bases, leaving 10 bases between the germline ends.

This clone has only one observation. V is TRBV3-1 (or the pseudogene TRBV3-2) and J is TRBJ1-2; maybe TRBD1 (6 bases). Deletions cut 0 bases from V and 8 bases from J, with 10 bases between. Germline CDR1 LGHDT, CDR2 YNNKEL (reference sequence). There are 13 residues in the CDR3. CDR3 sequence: CASSQDLTGGYTF. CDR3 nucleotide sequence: TGTGCCAGCAGCCAAGATCTAACAGGGGGCTACACCTTC.

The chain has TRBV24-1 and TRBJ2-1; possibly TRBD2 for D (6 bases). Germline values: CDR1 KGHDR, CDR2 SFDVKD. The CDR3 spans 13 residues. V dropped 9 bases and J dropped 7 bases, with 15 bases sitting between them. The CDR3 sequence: CATQEGRRNEQFF. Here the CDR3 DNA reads TGTGCCACCCAGGAGGGCCGTAGAAATGAGCAGTTCTTC.

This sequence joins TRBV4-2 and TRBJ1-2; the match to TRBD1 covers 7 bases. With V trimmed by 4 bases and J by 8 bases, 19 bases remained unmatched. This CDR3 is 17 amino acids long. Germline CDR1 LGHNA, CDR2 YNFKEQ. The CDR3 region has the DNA TGTGCCAGCAGCCCTTTAGGGGGCAGGGATGGTTCTGGGGGCTACACCTTC. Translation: CASSPLGGRDGSGGYTF.

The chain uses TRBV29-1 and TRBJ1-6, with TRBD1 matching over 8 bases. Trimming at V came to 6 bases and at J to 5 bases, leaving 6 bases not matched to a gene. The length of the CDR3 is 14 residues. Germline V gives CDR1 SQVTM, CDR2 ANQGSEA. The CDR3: CSVRTGNHNSPLHF. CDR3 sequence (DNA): TGCAGCGTAAGGACAGGGAATCATAATTCACCCCTCCACTTT.

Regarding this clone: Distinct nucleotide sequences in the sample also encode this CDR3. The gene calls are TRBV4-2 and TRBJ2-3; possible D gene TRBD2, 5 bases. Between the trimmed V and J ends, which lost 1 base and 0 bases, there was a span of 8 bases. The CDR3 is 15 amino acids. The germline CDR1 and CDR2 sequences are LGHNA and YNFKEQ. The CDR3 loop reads CASSQAGGSTDTQYF. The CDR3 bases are TGTGCCAGCAGCCAAGCTGGCGGGAGCACAGATACGCAGTATTTT.

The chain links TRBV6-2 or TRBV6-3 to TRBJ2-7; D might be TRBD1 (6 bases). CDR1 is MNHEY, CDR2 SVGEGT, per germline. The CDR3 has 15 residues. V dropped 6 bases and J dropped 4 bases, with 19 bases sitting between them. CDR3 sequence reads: CASSPPARGAYEQYF. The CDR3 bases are TGTGCCAGCAGCCCCCCCGCCAGGGGAGCTTACGAGCAGTACTTC.

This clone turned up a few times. The CDR3 DNA reads as TGCGCCAGCAGCTTGGGCGAAGTCTCTGGAAACACCATATATTTT. Encoded protein: CASSLGEVSGNTIYF. The V and J genes are TRBV5-1 and TRBJ1-3, with D hard to call. This CDR3 comprises 15 residues. Germline-derived CDR1 and CDR2 are SGHRS and YFSETQ. With 0 bases removed from V and 0 bases from J, the gap between germline ends came to 7 bases.

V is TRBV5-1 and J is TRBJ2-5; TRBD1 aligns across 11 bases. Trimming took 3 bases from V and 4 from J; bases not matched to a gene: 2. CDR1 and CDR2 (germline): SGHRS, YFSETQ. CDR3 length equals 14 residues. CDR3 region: CASSWGTGGETQYF. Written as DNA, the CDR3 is TGCGCCAGCAGCTGGGGGACAGGGGGAGAGACCCAGTACTTC.

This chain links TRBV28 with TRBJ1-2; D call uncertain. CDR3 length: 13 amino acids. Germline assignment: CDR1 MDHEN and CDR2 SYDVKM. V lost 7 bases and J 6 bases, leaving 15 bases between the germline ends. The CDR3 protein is CASNPPQSNGYTF. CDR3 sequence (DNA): TGTGCCAGCAATCCCCCACAGAGCAATGGCTACACCTTC.

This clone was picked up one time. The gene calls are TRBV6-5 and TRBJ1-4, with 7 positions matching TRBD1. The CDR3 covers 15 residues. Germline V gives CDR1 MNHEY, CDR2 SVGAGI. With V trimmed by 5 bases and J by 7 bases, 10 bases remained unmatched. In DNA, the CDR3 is TGTGCCAGCAGTCGCCGGACAGGTCGAAGTGAAAAACTGTTTTTT. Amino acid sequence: CASSRRTGRSEKLFF.

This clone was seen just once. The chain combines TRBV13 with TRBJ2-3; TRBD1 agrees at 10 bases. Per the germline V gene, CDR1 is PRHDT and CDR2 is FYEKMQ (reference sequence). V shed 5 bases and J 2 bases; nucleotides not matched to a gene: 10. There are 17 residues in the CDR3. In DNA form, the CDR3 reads TGTGCCAGCAGCCTCGGACCCGGACAGGGGGTCACAGATACGCAGTATTTT. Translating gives CASSLGPGQGVTDTQYF.

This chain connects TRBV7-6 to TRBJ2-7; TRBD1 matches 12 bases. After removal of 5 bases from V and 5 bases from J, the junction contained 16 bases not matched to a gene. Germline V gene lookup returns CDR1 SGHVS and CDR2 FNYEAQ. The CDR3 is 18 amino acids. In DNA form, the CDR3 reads TGTGCCAGCAGCATCCCAGGGACAGGGGGCGCTGATTCAAACGAGCAGTACTTC. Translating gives CASSIPGTGGADSNEQYF. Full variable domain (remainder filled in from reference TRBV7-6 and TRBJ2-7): GAGVSQSPRYKVTKRGQDVALRCDPISGHVSLYWYRQALGQGPEFLTYFNYEAQQDKSGLPNDRFSAERPEGSISTLTIQRTEQRDSAMYRCASSIPGTGGADSNEQYFGPGTRLTVT.

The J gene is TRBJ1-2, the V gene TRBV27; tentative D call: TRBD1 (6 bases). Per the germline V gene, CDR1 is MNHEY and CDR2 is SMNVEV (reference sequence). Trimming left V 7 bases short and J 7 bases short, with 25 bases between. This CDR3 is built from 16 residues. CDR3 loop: CASKLNKGGGVSGYTF. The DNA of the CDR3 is TGTGCCAGCAAGTTAAATAAAGGGGGGGGCGTGAGTGGCTACACCTTC.

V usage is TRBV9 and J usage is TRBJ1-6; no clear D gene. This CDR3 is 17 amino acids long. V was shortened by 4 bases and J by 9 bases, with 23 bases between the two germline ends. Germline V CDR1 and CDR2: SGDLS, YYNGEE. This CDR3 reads CASSPRAVATGASPLHF. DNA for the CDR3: TGTGCCAGCAGCCCCCGTGCGGTTGCGACGGGAGCTTCACCCCTCCACTTT.

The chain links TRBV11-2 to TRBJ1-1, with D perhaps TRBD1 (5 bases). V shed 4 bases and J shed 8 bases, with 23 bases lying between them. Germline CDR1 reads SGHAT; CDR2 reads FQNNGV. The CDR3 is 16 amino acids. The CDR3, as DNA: TGTGCCAGCAGCTCTACCGGCAGTCTAGGACACTCCGAAGCTTTCTTT. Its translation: CASSSTGSLGHSEAFF.

For the CDR3, the DNA is TGTGCCAGCAGTCCGAAGGAACGGGTCGAGACCCAGTACTTC. As protein: CASSPKERVETQYF. The J gene is TRBJ2-5, the V gene TRBV28, with D unclear. The CDR3 extends over 14 amino acids. CDR1 and CDR2 (germline): MDHEN, SYDVKM. Trimming stripped 5 bases from V and 5 bases from J, with 15 bases between.

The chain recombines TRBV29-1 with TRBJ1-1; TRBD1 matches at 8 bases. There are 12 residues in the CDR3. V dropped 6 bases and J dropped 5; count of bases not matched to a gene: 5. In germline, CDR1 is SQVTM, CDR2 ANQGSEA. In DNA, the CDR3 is TGCAGCGTGGACAGGGTCGGGACTGAAGCTTTCTTT. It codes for CSVDRVGTEAFF.

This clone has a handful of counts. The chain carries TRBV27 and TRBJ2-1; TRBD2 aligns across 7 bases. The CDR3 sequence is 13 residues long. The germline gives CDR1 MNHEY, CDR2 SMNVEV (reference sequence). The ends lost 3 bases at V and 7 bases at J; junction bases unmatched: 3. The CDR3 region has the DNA TGTGCCAGCAGTTTGTGGGAGGGGAATGAGCAGTTCTTC. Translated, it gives CASSLWEGNEQFF.

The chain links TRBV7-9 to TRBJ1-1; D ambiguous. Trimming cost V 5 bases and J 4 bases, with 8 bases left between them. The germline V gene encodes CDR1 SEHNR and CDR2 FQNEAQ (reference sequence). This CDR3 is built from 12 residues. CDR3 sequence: CASSRSTTEAFF. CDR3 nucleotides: TGTGCCAGCAGCCGGTCAACCACTGAAGCTTTCTTT. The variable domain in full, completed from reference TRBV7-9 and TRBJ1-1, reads DTGVSQNPRHKITKRGQNVTFRCDPISEHNRLYWYRQTLGQGPEFLTYFQNEAQLEKSRLLSDRFSAERPKGSFSTLEIQRTEQGDSAMYLCASSRSTTEAFFGQGTRLTVV.

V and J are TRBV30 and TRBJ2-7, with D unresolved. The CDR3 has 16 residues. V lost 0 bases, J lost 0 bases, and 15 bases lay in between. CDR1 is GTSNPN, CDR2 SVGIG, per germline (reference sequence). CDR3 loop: CAWSVGFDPSSYEQYF. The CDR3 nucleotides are TGTGCCTGGAGTGTAGGCTTTGACCCTAGCTCCTACGAGCAGTACTTC.

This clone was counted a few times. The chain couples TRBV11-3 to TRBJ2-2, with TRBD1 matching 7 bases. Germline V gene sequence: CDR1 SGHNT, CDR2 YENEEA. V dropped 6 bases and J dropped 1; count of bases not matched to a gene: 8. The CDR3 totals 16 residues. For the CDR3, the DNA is TGTGCCAGCAGACTTTCGGGACAGATGAACACCGGGGAGCTGTTTTTT. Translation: CASRLSGQMNTGELFF.